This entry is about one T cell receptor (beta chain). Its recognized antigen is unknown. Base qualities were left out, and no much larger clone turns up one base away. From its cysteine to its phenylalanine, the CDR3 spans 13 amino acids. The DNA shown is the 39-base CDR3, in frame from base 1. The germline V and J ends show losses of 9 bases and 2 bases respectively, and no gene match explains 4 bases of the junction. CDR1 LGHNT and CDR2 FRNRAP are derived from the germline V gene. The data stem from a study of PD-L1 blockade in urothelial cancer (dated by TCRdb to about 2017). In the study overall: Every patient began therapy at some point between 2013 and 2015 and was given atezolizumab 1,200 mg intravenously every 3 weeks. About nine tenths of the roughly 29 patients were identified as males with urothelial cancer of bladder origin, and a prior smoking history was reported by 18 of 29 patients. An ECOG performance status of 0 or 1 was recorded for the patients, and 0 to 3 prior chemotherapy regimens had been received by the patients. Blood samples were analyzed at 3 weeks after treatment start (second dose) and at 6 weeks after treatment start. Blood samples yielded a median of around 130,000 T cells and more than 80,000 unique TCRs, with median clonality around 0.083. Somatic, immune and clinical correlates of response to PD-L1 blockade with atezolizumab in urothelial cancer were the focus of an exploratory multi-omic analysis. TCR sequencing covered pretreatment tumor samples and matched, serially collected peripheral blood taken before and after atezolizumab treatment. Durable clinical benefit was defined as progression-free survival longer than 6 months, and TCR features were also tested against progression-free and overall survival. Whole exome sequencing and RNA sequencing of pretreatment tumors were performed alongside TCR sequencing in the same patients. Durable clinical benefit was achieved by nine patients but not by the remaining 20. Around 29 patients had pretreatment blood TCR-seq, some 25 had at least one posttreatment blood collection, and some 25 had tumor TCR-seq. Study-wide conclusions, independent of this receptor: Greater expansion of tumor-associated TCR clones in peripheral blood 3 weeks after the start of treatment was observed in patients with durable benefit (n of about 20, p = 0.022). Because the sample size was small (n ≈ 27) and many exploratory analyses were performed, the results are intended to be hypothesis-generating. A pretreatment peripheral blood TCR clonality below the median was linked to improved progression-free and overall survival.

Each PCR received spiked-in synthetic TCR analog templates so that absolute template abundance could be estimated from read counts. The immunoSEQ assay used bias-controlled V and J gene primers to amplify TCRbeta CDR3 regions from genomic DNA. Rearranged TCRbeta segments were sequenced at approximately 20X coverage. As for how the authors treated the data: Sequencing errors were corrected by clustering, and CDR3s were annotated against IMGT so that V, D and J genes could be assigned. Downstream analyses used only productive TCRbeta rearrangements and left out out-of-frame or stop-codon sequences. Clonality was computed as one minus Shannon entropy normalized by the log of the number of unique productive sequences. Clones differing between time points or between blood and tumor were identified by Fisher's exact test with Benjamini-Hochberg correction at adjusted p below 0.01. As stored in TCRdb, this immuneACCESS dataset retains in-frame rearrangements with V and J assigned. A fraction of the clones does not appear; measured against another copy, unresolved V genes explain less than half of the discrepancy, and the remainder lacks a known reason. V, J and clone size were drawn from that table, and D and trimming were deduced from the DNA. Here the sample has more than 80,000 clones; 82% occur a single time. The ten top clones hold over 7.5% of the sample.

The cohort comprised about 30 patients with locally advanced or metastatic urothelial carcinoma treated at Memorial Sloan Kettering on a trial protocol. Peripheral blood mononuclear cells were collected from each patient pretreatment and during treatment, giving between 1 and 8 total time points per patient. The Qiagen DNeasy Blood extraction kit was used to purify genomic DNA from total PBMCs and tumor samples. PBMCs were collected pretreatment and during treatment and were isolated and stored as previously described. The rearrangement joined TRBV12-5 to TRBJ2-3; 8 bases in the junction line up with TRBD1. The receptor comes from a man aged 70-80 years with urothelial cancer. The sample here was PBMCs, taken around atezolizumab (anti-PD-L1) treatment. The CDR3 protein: CASGQGITDTQYF. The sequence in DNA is TGTGCTAGCGGACAGGGAATCACAGATACGCAGTATTTT.